This T cell receptor (beta chain) was obtained from a study of T cells after yellow fever vaccination (dated by TCRdb to about 2019). About the investigation overall: Libraries from fractions with low cell numbers were prepared with the SMART-Seq v4 Ultra Low Input RNA kit. To follow T-cell clones before and after both primary and booster YFV17D yellow fever vaccination, bulk TCR alpha and beta repertoires underwent longitudinal sequencing. Two healthy male donors, one aged 18 to 30 and one aged 30 to 40 years, were included in the cohort. Blood was collected at multiple timepoints before and after primary and secondary immunization, and bulk PBMC replicates and cell subsets were isolated.

Overall results and qualifications from the work: Because only two donors were included in the study, the extent to which the findings can be generalized is limited. Compared with the primary T-cell response, the secondary T-cell response was faster but weaker, reaching its peak on day 5 rather than on day 15. Most clones expanded after primary vaccination (almost 97% of CD4 and roughly 90% of CD8) were re-detected after the booster, suggesting that broad memory maintenance occurred. A small fraction of clonotypes showed up in both the CD4 and CD8 compartments, probably as a result of convergent recombination. Computational filtering was needed because FACS-sorted repertoires could contain abundant contaminating clonotypes from the bulk population.

The CDR3 numbers 13 residues from cysteine through phenylalanine. Just CDR3 DNA is preserved here, 39 bases in frame from base 1. The germline V gene (reference sequence) yields DFQATT for CDR1 and SNEGSKA for CDR2. Ends trimmed: V by 3 bases, J by 0 bases; bases unmatched to a gene: 1. TCR cDNA was synthesized by 5'RACE template switching, which introduced a universal primer site and unique molecular identifiers. Priming of cDNA synthesis was performed from both the TCR alpha and TCR beta constant segments. Libraries were amplified in two PCR steps, with sample barcodes and sequencing adapters added in the second step. Sequencing of libraries was done on Illumina HiSeq 2500 (2x100 bp) or NovaSeq (2x150 bp). Regarding the original processing steps: Demultiplexing of reads and collapsing into UMI consensus sequences were performed with MIGEC, and V(D)J alignment was carried out with MiXCR. Vaccine-responding clonotypes were identified with edgeR using replicate PBMC samples, with FDR below 0.01 and a log2 fold change above 5 up to day 15 being required. CD4 or CD8 identity was assigned to each bulk clonotype according to whether the clonotype was present at higher abundance in the sequenced CD4 repertoire or the sequenced CD8 repertoire. The raw public reads went through TCRdb reprocessing: fastp at Q25, MiXCR clone calling, in-frame beta chains kept. Entries that share a CDR3 protein sequence are merged under the most common genes and DNA. TCRdb's processing, not the study's, gives the V and J calls here. The sample records over 45,000 distinct CDR3 sequences, more than 5.5% of which are singletons. Together, the top ten hold roughly 40% of the sample.

Points on this clonotype: No cognate antigen has been identified for it. A much larger clone is a single base away; this may be a read error.

The treatment or condition label, as the study defines it: live attenuated yellow fever vaccine strain. A standard Ficoll-Paque protocol was used to isolate PBMCs from peripheral blood. CD4 and CD8 T-cell fractions were isolated with Dynabeads CD4 and CD8 positive selection kits. RNA was extracted with TriZol from bulk PBMCs, CD4 and CD8 fractions, and dextramer-positive and dextramer-negative fractions. The receptor was derived from a man aged 18 to 29 who received the YFV17D yellow fever vaccine. The sequence is built from TRBV20-1 and TRBJ2-5, with 7 junctional bases fitting TRBD2. The source was CD8+ T cells sorted from PBMCs, collected on the day of the first yellow fever vaccination. The CDR3 corresponds to CSASGRNQETQYF. The nucleotide sequence reads as follows: TGCAGTGCTAGCGGGAGGAACCAAGAGACCCAGTACTTC.